This TCR beta chain was documented in a study of blood T cells in healthy people across ages. Study-wide findings and caveats: Higher diversity and more naive CD4+ cells were features of long-lived donors, compared to aged donors.

There are 14 residues in the CDR3. Per germline, CDR1 LGHDT and CDR2 YNNKEL (reference sequence). Trimming took 3 bases from V and 11 from J; bases not matched to a gene: 12. A note on this clonotype: The target antigen is unknown.

Using a J-beta primer mix together with a sample-barcoded 5' primer, a second PCR was run for roughly 6 to 12 cycles. Individual samples furnished no less than 2.5 million CDR3-containing paired-end reads apiece. Using its own MiXCR run on the 5' RACE reads, TCRdb lists one record per CDR3 protein. The repertoire consists of 590,000 or so distinct CDR3 sequences, with about 30% occurring once and the leading ten covering roughly 14%. Sequenced: blood. The chain is built from TRBV3-1 and TRBJ2-5, with 7 positions matching TRBD2. The clonotype originates from a woman older than 75 in good health. CDR3 sequence (DNA): TGTGCCAGCAGCCATCGGGGACGGGGGGATGAGCAGTACTTC. Its protein product is CASSHRGRGDEQYF.